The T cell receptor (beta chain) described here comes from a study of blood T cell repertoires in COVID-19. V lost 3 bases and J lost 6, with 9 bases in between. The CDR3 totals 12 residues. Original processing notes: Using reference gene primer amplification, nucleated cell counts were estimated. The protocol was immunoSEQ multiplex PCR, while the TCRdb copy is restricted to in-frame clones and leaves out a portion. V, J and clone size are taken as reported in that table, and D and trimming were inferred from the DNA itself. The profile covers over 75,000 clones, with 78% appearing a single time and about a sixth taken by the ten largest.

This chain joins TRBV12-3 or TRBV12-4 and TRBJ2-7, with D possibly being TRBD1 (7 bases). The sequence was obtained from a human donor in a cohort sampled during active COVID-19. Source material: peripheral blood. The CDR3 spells CASSFQGGEQYF. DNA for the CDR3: TGTGCCAGCAGTTTTCAGGGGGGCGAGCAGTACTTC.